This TCR beta chain was documented in a study of T cells in narcolepsy. Study information: Donors had narcolepsy type 1 or type 2, or were healthy controls. General study results and limits: Same-patient CSF and blood CD4+ T cell clonotypes included HCRT-specific and TRIB2-specific autoreactive ones. Blood of same and different patients, but not healthy controls, reportedly held recurring autoreactive clonotypes. In some patient and control memory CD4+ samples, autoreactive clones were absent.

Assay used: immunoSEQ multiplex PCR; TCRdb lists only in-frame clones, some missing. The sample includes about 15,000 clones, roughly 87% seen only once; the top ten take 30% to 40%. The CDR3 is made up of 11 amino acids. Germline lookup yields CDR1 MNHNS and CDR2 SASEGT. The V end lost 8 bases, the J end lost 9 bases, and 11 bases lay between the germline ends. This clone was detected once. Its target is not known. The sequencing input was memory (CD45RA-) CD4+ T cells from blood. The chain carries TRBV6-1 and TRBJ2-4; the D is unclear. The clonotype was recovered from a human donor in good health. The CDR3 DNA reads as TGTGCCAGCGGGTCCGAATTCATTCAGTACTTC. Its protein is CASGSEFIQYF.